Given below is one TCR beta chain in context. CDR1 and CDR2 (germline): SGHRS, YFSETQ. Between the trimmed V and J ends, which lost 3 bases and 0 bases, there was a span of 14 bases. The CDR3 totals 16 residues. These data are taken from a study of blood T cell repertoires in COVID-19. Measured with immunoSEQ multiplex PCR; TCRdb has only the in-frame clones, and not every one. The sample carries approximately 79,000 clones, around 80% recorded once. The TCR originated in a man aged 45-65 years with COVID-19, enrolled during active disease. The sample taken for sequencing was peripheral blood. The chain uses TRBV5-1 and TRBJ2-3; perhaps TRBD2 as D (5 bases). The CDR3 region is CASSWPSRTSTDTQYF. CDR3 in DNA: TGCGCCAGCAGCTGGCCGTCGAGGACTAGCACAGATACGCAGTATTTT.